Following are 30 T cell receptor beta chains from one sample sequenced in a study of blood T cell repertoires in COVID-19. Clones were read by immunoSEQ multiplex PCR, and TCRdb kept only the in-frame ones, dropping some. The repertoire holds approximately 210,000 clones, with less than 85% as singletons. Sequencing was performed on peripheral blood. Receptors were obtained from a woman aged 80 or over with acute or convalescent COVID-19.

The V gene is TRBV5-1, the J gene TRBJ2-5; 7 bases match TRBD2. This CDR3 spans 16 amino acids. The V and J ends lost 4 bases and 1 base, in that order; junction bases with no gene match: 10. Per the germline V gene, CDR1 is SGHRS and CDR2 is YFSETQ. The CDR3 here is CASSVSSGATQETQYF. CDR3 sequence (DNA): TGCGCCAGCAGCGTGTCTAGCGGAGCTACCCAAGAGACCCAGTACTTC.

The rearrangement joins TRBV19 to TRBJ1-6; tentatively, D is TRBD1 (6 bases). The CDR3 totals 15 residues. Trimming removed 8 bases at V and 1 base at J, with 12 bases between. Germline assignment: CDR1 LNHDA and CDR2 SQIVND (reference sequence). The CDR3 region has the DNA TGTGCCAGTCGACAGGACCGATCCTATAATTCACCCCTCCACTTT. As protein: CASRQDRSYNSPLHF.

The rearrangement links TRBV3-1 (or the pseudogene TRBV3-2) to TRBJ1-2; 8 bases are a match to TRBD1. CDR1 is LGHDT, CDR2 YNNKEL, per germline (reference sequence). With 2 bases clipped from V and 5 bases from J, the junction kept 10 bases outside the gene matches. The CDR3 totals 16 residues. As DNA, the CDR3 is TGTGCCAGCAGCCAACCTTGCCAGGGGGCAAGGTATGGCTACACCTTC. Translated: CASSQPCQGARYGYTF.

The J gene is TRBJ2-1, the V gene TRBV18, with no clear D. This CDR3 has 14 amino acids. The germline CDR1 and CDR2 sequences are KGHSH and LQKENI. Deletions cut 3 bases from V and 6 bases from J, with 12 bases between. CDR3 nucleotides: TGTGCCAGCTCACCTGACAACCAAATCAATGAGCAGTTCTTC. It translates to CASSPDNQINEQFF.

Only one count was recorded for this clone. The gene calls are TRBV7-9 and TRBJ2-5; TRBD1 is a possible D gene (6 bases). Trimming left V 0 bases short and J 5 bases short, with 13 bases between. The CDR3 is 15 residues long. Germline V gene sequence: CDR1 SEHNR, CDR2 FQNEAQ (reference sequence). The CDR3 reads CASSLATTGYETQYF. The CDR3 DNA follows: TGTGCCAGCAGCTTAGCGACTACAGGGTACGAGACCCAGTACTTC.

The chain is built from TRBV2 and TRBJ1-2; TRBD1 is a possible D gene (6 bases). Trimming took 6 bases from V and 3 from J, leaving 14 bases between them. Germline CDR1 SNHLY, CDR2 FYNNEI. The CDR3 runs 14 residues. The CDR3 DNA reads TGTGCCAGCAGCGCGGACAGTTTCTACTATGGCTACACCTTC. It encodes CASSADSFYYGYTF.

The rearrangement joins TRBV7-6 to TRBJ2-3; D remains unclear. Looked up from germline, CDR1 is SGHVS and CDR2 is FNYEAQ. V lost 4 bases, J lost 3 bases, and 11 bases lay in between. The CDR3 extends over 14 amino acids. The CDR3 region is CASSSPAGTDTQYF. CDR3 sequence (DNA): TGTGCCAGCAGCTCCCCTGCCGGTACAGATACGCAGTATTTT.

The chain employs TRBV7-8 and TRBJ1-5; a weak D match, TRBD1 (6 bases). CDR3 length: 14 residues. With 3 bases removed from V and 6 bases from J, the gap between germline ends came to 12 bases. Germline CDR1 reads SGHVS; CDR2 reads FQNEAQ. The CDR3 sequence: CASSFDRPPQPQHF. CDR3 nucleotide sequence: TGTGCCAGCAGCTTTGACAGGCCACCTCAGCCCCAGCATTTT.

This chain joins TRBV3-1 (or the pseudogene TRBV3-2) and TRBJ1-2, with a possible D match to TRBD1 (6 bases). CDR3 length: 13 amino acids. Germline assignment: CDR1 LGHDT and CDR2 YNNKEL (reference sequence). The V end lost 2 bases, the J end lost 7 bases, and 11 bases lay between the germline ends. CDR3 protein: CASSQLNRAGYTF. CDR3 DNA: TGTGCCAGCAGCCAACTGAACAGGGCTGGCTACACCTTC.

V gene TRBV2 combines with J gene TRBJ2-3, with TRBD1 matching 11 bases. The CDR3 consists of 15 residues. In germline, CDR1 is SNHLY, CDR2 FYNNEI. The junction had 5 bases not matched to a gene; V was cut back by 7 bases and J by 2 bases. CDR3 DNA sequence: TGTGCCAGCAACCTGGGACAGGGGGACACAGATACGCAGTATTTT. As protein: CASNLGQGDTDTQYF.

This chain connects TRBV10-3 to TRBJ2-7; 7 positions agree with TRBD2. The trim removed 8 bases at V and 9 bases at J, leaving 7 bases unmatched. CDR1 is ENHRY and CDR2 is SYGVKD in the germline V gene. The CDR3 loop spans 11 amino acids. CDR3 nucleotides: TGTGCCATCCAACGCGCGGGAGCGCAGTACTTC. This encodes CAIQRAGAQYF.

The rearrangement links TRBV6-5 to TRBJ2-2; D not resolved. Germline CDR1 and CDR2: MNHEY and SVGAGI. The V gene lost 7 bases and the J gene lost 3 bases, with 9 bases spanning the gap. The CDR3 extends over 13 amino acids. CDR3 in DNA: TGTGCCAGCATCGAGGTGGACACCGGGGAGCTGTTTTTT. It is translated as CASIEVDTGELFF.

This clone was found a few times. J is TRBJ1-2 and V is TRBV7-2; 11 bases fit TRBD1. V gave up 5 bases and J gave up 7 bases; unmatched junction bases: 9. This CDR3 comprises 15 residues. Germline CDR1 is SGHTA and CDR2 is FQGNSA. The CDR3 is CASSIAGTGGSGYTF. Here the CDR3 DNA reads TGTGCCAGCAGCATCGCCGGGACAGGGGGTTCTGGCTACACCTTC.

The chain employs TRBV5-1 and TRBJ1-2, with TRBD1 matching 8 bases. The CDR3 sequence is 15 residues long. The germline V gene encodes CDR1 SGHRS and CDR2 YFSETQ. V shed 5 bases and J 3 bases; nucleotides not matched to a gene: 9. CDR3 sequence reads: CASRKGQGGDYGYTF. The CDR3 DNA reads as TGCGCCAGCAGAAAAGGACAGGGAGGCGACTATGGCTACACCTTC.

This clone was seen a handful of times. This chain links TRBV13 with TRBJ1-1; TRBD1 agrees at 9 bases. This CDR3 spans 16 amino acids. V shed 5 bases and J 0 bases; nucleotides not matched to a gene: 7. Per the germline V gene, CDR1 is PRHDT and CDR2 is FYEKMQ (reference sequence). The CDR3 coding sequence is TGTGCCAGCAGCCTTCGGACAGGGGCCCTGAACACTGAAGCTTTCTTT. Encoded protein: CASSLRTGALNTEAFF.

The J gene is TRBJ1-2, the V gene TRBV6-6, with 9 positions matching TRBD1. The germline V gene encodes CDR1 MNHNY and CDR2 SVGAGI (reference sequence). J gave up 8 bases and V 6 bases, and 7 bases lay outside the gene matches. The CDR3 has 13 amino acids. CDR3 in amino acids: CASRPQGAQGYTF. The DNA of the CDR3 is TGTGCCAGCAGACCACAGGGGGCGCAAGGCTACACCTTC.

The chain carries TRBV6-4 and TRBJ2-3, with D tentatively TRBD1 (6 bases). V shed 6 bases and J shed 2 bases, with 12 bases lying between them. This CDR3 contains 14 residues. From germline, CDR1 is MRHNA and CDR2 SNTAGT. This CDR3 reads CASRKAGDTDTQYF. CDR3 DNA sequence: TGTGCCAGCAGGAAGGCAGGGGACACAGATACGCAGTATTTT.

The J gene is TRBJ2-5, the V gene TRBV12-3 or TRBV12-4, with 8 nucleotides matching TRBD1. Trimming removed 5 bases from V and 5 bases from J; junction bases left unmatched: 4. This CDR3 comprises 13 residues. This chain's CDR3 is CASSPTGGETQYF. As DNA, the CDR3 is TGTGCCAGCAGTCCCACAGGGGGGGAGACCCAGTACTTC.

The chain employs TRBV4-2 and TRBJ1-2; 9 nucleotides agree with TRBD1. The V segment lost 1 base and the J segment 1 base; nucleotides outside the gene matches: 1. There are 15 residues in the CDR3. CDR1 and CDR2 from the germline V gene are LGHNA and YNFKEQ. The CDR3 protein is CASSQGQGGNYGYTF. As DNA, the CDR3 is TGTGCCAGCAGCCAAGGACAGGGGGGTAACTATGGCTACACCTTC.

This clone appeared a single time. The gene calls are TRBV6-1 and TRBJ1-6, with D uncertain. The CDR3 runs to 15 residues. V shed 2 bases and J shed 13 bases, with 18 bases lying between them. Germline lookup yields CDR1 MNHNS and CDR2 SASEGT. CDR3 coding DNA: TGTGCCAGCAGTGAATTTGGCAGTAATTCTCTCCCCCTCCACTTT. Residues: CASSEFGSNSLPLHF.

The chain has TRBV7-2 and TRBJ2-3; 7 nucleotides agree with TRBD2. The V segment lost 5 bases and the J segment 6 bases; nucleotides outside the gene matches: 8. The CDR3 consists of 14 residues. Germline CDR1 and CDR2: SGHTA and FQGNSA. CDR3 DNA sequence: TGTGCCAGCAGCCTTTCTTGGGGGGGGGATACGCAGTATTTT. Translated: CASSLSWGGDTQYF.

This rearrangement joins TRBV11-3 to TRBJ2-3; 10 bases are a match to TRBD2. The junction had 9 bases not matched to a gene; V was cut back by 5 bases and J by 4 bases. Germline CDR1 is SGHNT and CDR2 is YENEEA. This CDR3 spans 16 amino acids. Written as DNA, the CDR3 is TGTGCCAGCAGCACCTCTAGCGGGGGCGGGGCAGATACGCAGTATTTT. Encoded protein: CASSTSSGGGADTQYF.

The chain joins TRBV29-1 to TRBJ1-1; TRBD1 matches at 7 bases. The CDR3 extends over 14 amino acids. The germline V gene has CDR1 SQVTM and CDR2 ANQGSEA. Trimming at V came to 4 bases and at J to 1 base, leaving 6 bases not matched to a gene. Here the CDR3 DNA reads TGCAGCGTTGGTAACAGGGGTAGGAACACTGAAGCTTTCTTT. This sequence encodes CSVGNRGRNTEAFF.

The chain links TRBV18 to TRBJ2-4; 9 bases align to TRBD1. The germline CDR1 and CDR2 sequences are KGHSH and LQKENI. Losses at the gene ends were 10 bases for V and 0 bases for J; bases not matched to a gene: 16. The CDR3 is 18 amino acids. The CDR3 sequence: CATSIGQGFLGAKNIQYF. DNA for the CDR3: TGTGCCACTTCCATAGGACAGGGGTTTCTGGGAGCCAAAAACATTCAGTACTTC.

This chain connects TRBV7-2 to TRBJ1-6; 7 bases fit TRBD1. The V gene end was trimmed by 3 bases and the J gene end by 8 bases; junction bases not matched to a gene: 7. The CDR3 spans 15 residues. Germline values: CDR1 SGHTA, CDR2 FQGNSA. The CDR3 loop reads CASSFQTGVDSPLHF. In DNA, the CDR3 is TGTGCCAGCAGCTTTCAAACAGGGGTAGATTCACCCCTCCACTTT. Supplemented by reference TRBV7-2 and TRBJ1-6, the full variable domain reads GAGVSQSPSNKVTEKGKDVELRCDPISGHTALYWYRQSLGQGLEFLIYFQGNSAPDKSGLPSDRFSAERTGGSVSTLTIQRTQQEDSAVYLCASSFQTGVDSPLHFGNGTRLTVT.

The genes are TRBV28 and TRBJ2-5, with 7 bases aligning to TRBD1. Germline values: CDR1 MDHEN, CDR2 SYDVKM. Germline trimming cut 5 bases from V and 3 bases from J; bases unmatched to any gene: 9. CDR3 length equals 15 residues. As DNA, the CDR3 is TGTGCCAGCAGTCGCCCGGGACAGCAAAAAGAGACCCAGTACTTC. Translated, it gives CASSRPGQQKETQYF.

The rearrangement links TRBV5-1 to TRBJ1-6; 9 bases fit TRBD1. With 4 bases clipped from V and 5 bases from J, the junction kept 7 bases outside the gene matches. CDR1 and CDR2 (germline): SGHRS, YFSETQ. This CDR3 comprises 16 residues. CDR3 coding DNA: TGCGCCAGCAGCCCGGGCGGGACAGGGAATAATTCACCCCTCCACTTT. It is translated as CASSPGGTGNNSPLHF.

The rearrangement links TRBV2 to TRBJ1-5, with D maybe TRBD1 (5 bases). Trimming took off 3 bases at V and 0 bases at J, with 21 bases between the two ends. From germline, CDR1 is SNHLY and CDR2 FYNNEI. The CDR3 sequence is 19 residues long. CDR3 sequence reads: CASSEPLLGRRYSNQPQHF. The CDR3 coding sequence is TGTGCCAGCAGTGAGCCCCTACTGGGGCGTCGGTATAGCAATCAGCCCCAGCATTTT.

There are a few counts of this clone. The chain carries TRBV19 and TRBJ1-1, with D uncertain. The CDR3 length is 11 residues. Germline assignment: CDR1 LNHDA and CDR2 SQIVND (reference sequence). The germline V and J ends were trimmed by 9 bases and 2 bases, with 7 bases remaining between them. Here the CDR3 reads CASTRNTEAFF. In nucleotides, the CDR3 is TGTGCCAGCACGAGAAACACTGAAGCTTTCTTT. The full variable domain, rest sourced from reference TRBV19 and TRBJ1-1, is DGGITQSPKYLFRKEGQNVTLSCEQNLNHDAMYWYRQDPGQGLRLIYYSQIVNDFQKGDIAEGYSVSREKKESFPLTVTSAQKNPTAFYLCASTRNTEAFFGQGTRLTVV.

The rearrangement uses TRBV15 and TRBJ2-2; D unclear. Trimming stripped 3 bases from V and 2 bases from J, with 7 bases between. The CDR3 length is 14 residues. Germline CDR1 LNHNV, CDR2 YYDKDF (reference sequence). This CDR3 reads CATSSTRNTGELFF. The CDR3 DNA reads TGTGCCACCAGCAGTACTCGTAACACCGGGGAGCTGTTTTTT.